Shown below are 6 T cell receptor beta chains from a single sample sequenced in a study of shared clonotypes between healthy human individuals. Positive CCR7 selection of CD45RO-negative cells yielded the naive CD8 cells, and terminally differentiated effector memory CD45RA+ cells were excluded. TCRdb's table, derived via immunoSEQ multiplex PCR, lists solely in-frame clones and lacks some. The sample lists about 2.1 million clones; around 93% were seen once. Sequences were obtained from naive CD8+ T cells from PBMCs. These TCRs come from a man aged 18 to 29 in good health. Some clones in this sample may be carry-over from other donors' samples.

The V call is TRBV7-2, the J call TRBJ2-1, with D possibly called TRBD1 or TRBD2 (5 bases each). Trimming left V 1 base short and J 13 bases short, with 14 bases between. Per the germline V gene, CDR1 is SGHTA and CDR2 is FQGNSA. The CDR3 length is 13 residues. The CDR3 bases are TGTGCCAGCAGCTTAGGGGACCTAGCAACTCAGTTCTTC. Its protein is CASSLGDLATQFF.

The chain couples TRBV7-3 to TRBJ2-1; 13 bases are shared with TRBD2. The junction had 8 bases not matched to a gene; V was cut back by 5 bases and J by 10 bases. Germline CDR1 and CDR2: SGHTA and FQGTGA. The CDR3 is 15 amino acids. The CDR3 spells CASSPGGLAGQEQFF. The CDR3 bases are TGTGCCAGCAGCCCAGGGGGACTAGCGGGACAGGAGCAGTTCTTC.

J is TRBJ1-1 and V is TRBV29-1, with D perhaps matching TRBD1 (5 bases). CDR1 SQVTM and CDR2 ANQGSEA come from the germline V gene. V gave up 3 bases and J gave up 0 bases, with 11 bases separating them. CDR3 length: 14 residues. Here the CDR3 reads CSVEGRQLNTEAFF. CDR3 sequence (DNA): TGCAGCGTTGAGGGAAGACAGTTGAACACTGAAGCTTTCTTT.

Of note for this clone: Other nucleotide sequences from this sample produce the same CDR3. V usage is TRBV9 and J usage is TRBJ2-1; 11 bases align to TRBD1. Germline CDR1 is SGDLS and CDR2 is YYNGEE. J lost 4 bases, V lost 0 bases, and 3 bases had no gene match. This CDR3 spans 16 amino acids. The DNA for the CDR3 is TGTGCCAGCAGCGTAGGGACAGGGGGCGAGTACAATGAGCAGTTCTTC. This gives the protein CASSVGTGGEYNEQFF.

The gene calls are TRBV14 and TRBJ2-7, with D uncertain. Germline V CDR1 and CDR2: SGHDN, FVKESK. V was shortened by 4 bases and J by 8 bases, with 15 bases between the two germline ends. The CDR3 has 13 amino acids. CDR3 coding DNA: TGTGCCAGCAGCCCCCTCGTGACGGGTAAGCAGTACTTC. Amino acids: CASSPLVTGKQYF.

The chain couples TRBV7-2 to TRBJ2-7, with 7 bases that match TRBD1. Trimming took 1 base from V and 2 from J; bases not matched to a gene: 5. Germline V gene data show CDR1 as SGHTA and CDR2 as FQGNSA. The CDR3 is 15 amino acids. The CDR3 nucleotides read TGTGCCAGCAGCTTAGAGGTCAGGGGGACCTACGAGCAGTACTTC. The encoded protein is CASSLEVRGTYEQYF. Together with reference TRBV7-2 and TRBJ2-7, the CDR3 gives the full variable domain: GAGVSQSPSNKVTEKGKDVELRCDPISGHTALYWYRQSLGQGLEFLIYFQGNSAPDKSGLPSDRFSAERTGGSVSTLTIQRTQQEDSAVYLCASSLEVRGTYEQYFGPGTRLTVT.